This record looks at one T cell receptor (beta chain) sequence and its context. The antigen is unknown. The multiple sclerosis control group was made up of treatment-naive patients with stable or active relapsing-remitting disease. Negative isolation yielded CD4+ and CD8+ T cells, and FACS enriched TEMRA cells. The data derive from a study of CD8 T cells in Susac syndrome. Broader study findings: Only a relatively small number of individuals were included in the TCR sequencing and HLA analysis.

From germline, CDR1 is MNHNS and CDR2 SASEGT. V lost 8 bases and J 9 bases, leaving 8 bases between the germline ends. The CDR3 runs 10 residues. The RNA input was about 0.5 to 1 ug, and it was reverse transcribed with random hexamers. The amplification used immunoSEQ multiplex PCR on TCR beta CDR3; it spanned 54 Vbeta and 13 Jbeta. TCRdb called the immunoSEQ multiplex PCR reads again in MiXCR, with one record for every CDR3 protein. The table records about 400,000 distinct CDR3 sequences, approximately 89% of them present only once. The specimen was CD8+ T cells from PBMCs. The TCR originated in a human donor with multiple sclerosis. The chain carries TRBV6-1 and TRBJ1-5, with D uncertain. The CDR3: CASSNGPQHF. The CDR3 DNA is TGTGCCAGCTCCAATGGGCCCCAGCATTTT.